The rows below give T cell receptor beta chains drawn from one sample of a study of T-cell memory formation after mild COVID-19. A single record per CDR3 protein comes from TCRdb applying MiXCR to the 5' RACE reads. The sample carries about 310,000 distinct CDR3 sequences, 15% to 20% recorded once. Material: PBMCs or a T cell subset sorted from them (not recorded which). The receptors originated from a man in his late teens or twenties who had mild COVID-19 (a few samples of this study predate the infection). Cell type and time point are not known. The CDR3 runs from the conserved cysteine through the conserved F or W. Each record gives: D gene, V gene, J gene, clone size, CDR3 protein, CDR3 DNA. D genes are given only for firm matches. Clone size is shown for a subset of rows, as once, few, many or a class of expanded clone.

D gene: TRBD2
V gene: TRBV4-3
J gene: TRBJ2-3
clone size: -
CDR3 protein: CASSPLTGGGQYF
CDR3 DNA: TGCGCCAGCAGCCCCCTCACGGGGGGGGGGCAGTATTTT

D gene: -
V gene: TRBV5-1
J gene: TRBJ2-2
clone size: many
CDR3 protein: CASSSILKGGELFF
CDR3 DNA: TGCGCCAGCAGCTCCATATTGAAGGGCGGGGAGCTGTTTTTT

D gene: -
V gene: TRBV28
J gene: TRBJ1-2
clone size: -
CDR3 protein: CASSLYLYGYTF
CDR3 DNA: TGTGCCAGCAGTTTATACCTCTATGGCTACACCTTC

D gene: -
V gene: TRBV7-6
J gene: TRBJ1-6
clone size: -
CDR3 protein: CASSLQAFSYNSPLHF
CDR3 DNA: TGTGCCAGCAGCTTACAAGCTTTCTCCTATAATTCACCCCTCCACTTT

D gene: TRBD1
V gene: TRBV4-2
J gene: TRBJ1-2
clone size: many
CDR3 protein: CASSRTGGDYGYTF
CDR3 DNA: TGTGCCAGCAGCCGGACAGGGGGGGACTATGGCTACACCTTC

D gene: TRBD2
V gene: TRBV20-1
J gene: TRBJ2-3
clone size: -
CDR3 protein: CSAAGGTNGDTQYF
CDR3 DNA: TGCAGTGCTGCCGGCGGGACTAATGGGGATACGCAGTATTTT

D gene: -
V gene: TRBV4-2
J gene: TRBJ1-1
clone size: -
CDR3 protein: CASSQGWANAEAFF
CDR3 DNA: TGTGCCAGCAGCCAAGGGTGGGCAAACGCTGAAGCTTTCTTT

D gene: -
V gene: TRBV29-1
J gene: TRBJ2-3
clone size: -
CDR3 protein: CSVVPRASTDTQYF
CDR3 DNA: TGCAGCGTTGTACCCAGGGCGTCCACAGATACGCAGTATTTT

D gene: -
V gene: TRBV7-9
J gene: TRBJ2-7
clone size: few
CDR3 protein: CASSPPTSTYEQYF
CDR3 DNA: TGTGCCAGCAGCCCTCCGACATCAACCTACGAGCAGTACTTC

D gene: -
V gene: TRBV15
J gene: TRBJ1-1
clone size: -
CDR3 protein: CATSRENGVEAFF
CDR3 DNA: TGTGCCACCAGCAGGGAAAACGGGGTCGAAGCTTTCTTT

D gene: TRBD1
V gene: TRBV7-2
J gene: TRBJ2-5
clone size: -
CDR3 protein: CASRRDRGQLLGVETQYF
CDR3 DNA: TGTGCCAGCAGACGGGACAGGGGGCAGTTACTGGGGGTCGAGACCCAGTACTTC

D gene: -
V gene: TRBV4-1
J gene: TRBJ2-2
clone size: -
CDR3 protein: CASSQPLSTGELFF
CDR3 DNA: TGCGCCAGCAGCCAACCACTGAGCACCGGGGAGCTGTTTTTT

D gene: -
V gene: TRBV5-6
J gene: TRBJ2-3
clone size: -
CDR3 protein: CASSLGGGLDTQYF
CDR3 DNA: TGTGCCAGCAGCTTGGGGGGCGGGCTAGATACGCAGTATTTT

D gene: -
V gene: TRBV20-1
J gene: TRBJ2-5
clone size: few
CDR3 protein: CSAYGGALETQYF
CDR3 DNA: TGCAGTGCATATGGGGGGGCCCTTGAGACCCAGTACTTC

D gene: -
V gene: TRBV7-6
J gene: TRBJ2-3
clone size: -
CDR3 protein: CASSFRQTDTQYF
CDR3 DNA: TGTGCCAGCAGCTTTAGACAGACAGATACGCAGTATTTT

D gene: TRBD1
V gene: TRBV7-9
J gene: TRBJ2-7
clone size: few
CDR3 protein: CASSFPPGTGAYEQYF
CDR3 DNA: TGTGCCAGCAGCTTCCCACCCGGGACAGGGGCCTACGAGCAGTACTTC

D gene: TRBD1
V gene: TRBV11-2
J gene: TRBJ2-2
clone size: few
CDR3 protein: CASGRDRANTGELFF
CDR3 DNA: TGTGCCTCTGGGAGGGACAGGGCGAACACCGGGGAGCTGTTTTTT

D gene: -
V gene: TRBV5-6
J gene: TRBJ1-2
clone size: few
CDR3 protein: CASSSRRYYGYTF
CDR3 DNA: TGTGCCAGCAGCTCGAGACGGTACTATGGCTACACCTTC

D gene: -
V gene: TRBV7-1
J gene: TRBJ2-3
clone size: -
CDR3 protein: CASSSIRGYSTDTQYF
CDR3 DNA: TGTGCCAGCAGCTCCATCCGGGGGTATAGCACAGATACGCAGTATTTT

D gene: -
V gene: TRBV11-2
J gene: TRBJ2-1
clone size: -
CDR3 protein: CATRLSYNEQFF
CDR3 DNA: TGTGCCACTCGACTGTCCTACAATGAGCAGTTCTTC

D gene: -
V gene: TRBV28
J gene: TRBJ1-6
clone size: few
CDR3 protein: CASSLARRQTKGTPLHF
CDR3 DNA: TGTGCCAGCAGTCTCGCGAGGAGACAGACTAAAGGGACACCCCTCCACTTT

D gene: -
V gene: TRBV6-1
J gene: TRBJ1-5
clone size: -
CDR3 protein: CASSEMVGGLSNQPQHF
CDR3 DNA: TGTGCCAGCAGTGAGATGGTTGGTGGCTTAAGCAATCAGCCCCAGCATTTT

D gene: -
V gene: TRBV6-2/TRBV6-3
J gene: TRBJ2-7
clone size: -
CDR3 protein: CASSPGAYEQYF
CDR3 DNA: TGTGCCAGCAGTCCTGGAGCCTACGAGCAGTACTTC

D gene: -
V gene: TRBV5-1
J gene: TRBJ2-3
clone size: -
CDR3 protein: CASSYWGLGTDTQYF
CDR3 DNA: TGCGCCAGCAGCTATTGGGGGTTAGGCACAGATACGCAGTATTTT

D gene: TRBD1
V gene: TRBV9
J gene: TRBJ2-5
clone size: -
CDR3 protein: CASSVATGLYQETQYF
CDR3 DNA: TGTGCCAGCAGCGTAGCGACAGGGTTGTACCAAGAGACCCAGTACTTC

D gene: -
V gene: TRBV27
J gene: TRBJ1-5
clone size: many
CDR3 protein: CASSSINGVGQPQHF
CDR3 DNA: TGTGCCAGCAGTTCAATAAACGGGGTCGGGCAGCCCCAGCATTTT

D gene: -
V gene: TRBV10-3
J gene: TRBJ1-2
clone size: -
CDR3 protein: CATAWAVDYGYTF
CDR3 DNA: TGTGCCACCGCCTGGGCGGTTGACTATGGCTACACCTTC

D gene: -
V gene: TRBV5-4
J gene: TRBJ2-5
clone size: many
CDR3 protein: CASSGENQETQYF
CDR3 DNA: TGTGCCAGCAGTGGAGAGAACCAAGAGACCCAGTACTTC

D gene: -
V gene: TRBV10-3
J gene: TRBJ2-6
clone size: -
CDR3 protein: CAIRPGTGANVLTF
CDR3 DNA: TGTGCCATCAGGCCAGGGACTGGGGCCAACGTCCTGACTTTC

D gene: -
V gene: TRBV3-1
J gene: TRBJ1-5
clone size: few
CDR3 protein: CASSQADRSNQPQHF
CDR3 DNA: TGTGCCAGCAGCCAGGCGGACAGAAGCAATCAGCCCCAGCATTTT

D gene: TRBD2
V gene: TRBV6-2/TRBV6-3
J gene: TRBJ2-3
clone size: few
CDR3 protein: CASSYGASGGGTDTQYF
CDR3 DNA: TGTGCCAGCAGTTACGGAGCTAGCGGGGGGGGCACAGATACGCAGTATTTT

D gene: TRBD1
V gene: TRBV7-9
J gene: TRBJ2-6
clone size: many
CDR3 protein: CAILSRSGTGAMKGANVLTF
CDR3 DNA: TGTGCCATTCTCTCGCGTTCCGGGACAGGGGCGATGAAGGGGGCCAACGTCCTGACTTTC

D gene: TRBD2
V gene: TRBV5-1
J gene: TRBJ2-5
clone size: few
CDR3 protein: CASSLAGTSDETQYF
CDR3 DNA: TGCGCCAGCAGCTTGGCCGGGACTAGCGATGAGACCCAGTACTTC

D gene: TRBD2
V gene: TRBV5-4
J gene: TRBJ2-5
clone size: -
CDR3 protein: CASSSGLAGGPIETQYF
CDR3 DNA: TGTGCCAGCAGCTCGGGACTAGCGGGGGGGCCGATAGAGACCCAGTACTTC

D gene: TRBD2
V gene: TRBV12-3/TRBV12-4
J gene: TRBJ2-5
clone size: -
CDR3 protein: CASILGRGETQYF
CDR3 DNA: TGTGCCAGCATCCTCGGGAGGGGGGAGACCCAGTACTTC

D gene: TRBD2
V gene: TRBV5-1
J gene: TRBJ2-5
clone size: few
CDR3 protein: CASRPGLAGGQTGETQYF
CDR3 DNA: TGCGCCAGCAGGCCTGGACTAGCGGGGGGGCAAACGGGAGAGACCCAGTACTTC

D gene: -
V gene: TRBV5-8
J gene: TRBJ1-4
clone size: -
CDR3 protein: CASSFSPSGLRREKLFF
CDR3 DNA: TGTGCCAGCAGCTTTAGTCCATCGGGGTTAAGGCGTGAAAAACTGTTTTTT

D gene: TRBD2
V gene: TRBV7-2
J gene: TRBJ2-1
clone size: many
CDR3 protein: CASSFWAGGNEQFF
CDR3 DNA: TGTGCCAGCAGCTTTTGGGCGGGGGGAAATGAGCAGTTCTTC

D gene: -
V gene: TRBV4-3
J gene: TRBJ2-3
clone size: many
CDR3 protein: CASSQDIGTSSTDTQYF
CDR3 DNA: TGCGCCAGCAGCCAAGATATAGGGACTTCAAGCACAGATACGCAGTATTTT

D gene: -
V gene: TRBV29-1
J gene: TRBJ1-1
clone size: -
CDR3 protein: CSVSLNTEAFF
CDR3 DNA: TGCAGCGTTTCGTTGAACACTGAAGCTTTCTTT